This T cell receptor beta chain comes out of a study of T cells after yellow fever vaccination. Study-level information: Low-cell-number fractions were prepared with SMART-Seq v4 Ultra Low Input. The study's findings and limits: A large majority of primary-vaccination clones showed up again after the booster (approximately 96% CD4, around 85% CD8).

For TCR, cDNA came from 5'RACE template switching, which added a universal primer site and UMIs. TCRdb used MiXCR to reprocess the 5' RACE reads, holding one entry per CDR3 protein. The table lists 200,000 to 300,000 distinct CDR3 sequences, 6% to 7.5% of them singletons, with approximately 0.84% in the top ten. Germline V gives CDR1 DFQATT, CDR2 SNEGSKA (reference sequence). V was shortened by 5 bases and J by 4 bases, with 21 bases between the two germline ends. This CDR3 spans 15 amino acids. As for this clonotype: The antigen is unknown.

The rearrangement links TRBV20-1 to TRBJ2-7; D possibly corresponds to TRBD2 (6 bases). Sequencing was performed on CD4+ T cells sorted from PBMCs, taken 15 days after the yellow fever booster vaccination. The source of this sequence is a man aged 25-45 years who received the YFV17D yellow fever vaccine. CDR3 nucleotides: TGCAGTGCTCCCCGTGGGGGGAGCGACATTTACGAGCAGTACTTC. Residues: CSAPRGGSDIYEQYF.